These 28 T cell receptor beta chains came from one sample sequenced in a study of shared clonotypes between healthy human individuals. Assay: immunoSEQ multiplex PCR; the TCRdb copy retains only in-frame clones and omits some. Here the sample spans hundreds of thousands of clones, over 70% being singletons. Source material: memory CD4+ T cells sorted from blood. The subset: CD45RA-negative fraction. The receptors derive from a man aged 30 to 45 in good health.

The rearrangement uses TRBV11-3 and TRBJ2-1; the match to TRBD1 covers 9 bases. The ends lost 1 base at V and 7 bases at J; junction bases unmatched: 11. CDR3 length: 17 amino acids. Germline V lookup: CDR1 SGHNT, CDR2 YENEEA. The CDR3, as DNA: TGTGCCAGCAGCTTAGGCCGGAGGGACAGGGAACAGAATGAGCAGTTCTTC. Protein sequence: CASSLGRRDREQNEQFF. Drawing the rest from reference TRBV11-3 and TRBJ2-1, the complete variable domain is EAGVVQSPRYKIIEKKQPVAFWCNPISGHNTLYWYLQNLGQGPELLIRYENEEAVDDSQLPKDRFSAERLKGVDSTLKIQPAELGDSAVYLCASSLGRRDREQNEQFFGPGTRLTVL.

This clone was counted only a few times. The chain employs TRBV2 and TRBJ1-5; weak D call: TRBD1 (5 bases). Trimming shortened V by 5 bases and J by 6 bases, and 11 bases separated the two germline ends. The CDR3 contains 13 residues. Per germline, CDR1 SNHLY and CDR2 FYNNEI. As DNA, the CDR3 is TGTGCCAGCAGTAACCAGGGATTTCAGCCCCAGCATTTT. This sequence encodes CASSNQGFQPQHF.

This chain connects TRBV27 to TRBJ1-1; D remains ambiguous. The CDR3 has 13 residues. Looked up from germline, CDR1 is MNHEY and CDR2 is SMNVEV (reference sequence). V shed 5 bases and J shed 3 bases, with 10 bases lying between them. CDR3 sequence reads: CASSRTRYTEAFF. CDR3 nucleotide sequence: TGTGCCAGCAGTAGAACAAGGTACACTGAAGCTTTCTTT.

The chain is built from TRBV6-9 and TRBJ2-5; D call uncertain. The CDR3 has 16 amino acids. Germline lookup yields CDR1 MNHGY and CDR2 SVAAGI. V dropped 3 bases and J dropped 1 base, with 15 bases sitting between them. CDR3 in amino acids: CASSYSWQQSQETQYF. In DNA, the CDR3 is TGTGCCAGCAGTTACTCATGGCAGCAAAGCCAAGAGACCCAGTACTTC.

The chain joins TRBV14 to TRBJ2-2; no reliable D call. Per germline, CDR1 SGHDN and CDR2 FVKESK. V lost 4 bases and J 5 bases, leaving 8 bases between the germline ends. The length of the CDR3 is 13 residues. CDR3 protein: CASSRKVTGELFF. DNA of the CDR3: TGTGCCAGCAGCCGGAAGGTGACCGGGGAGCTGTTTTTT.

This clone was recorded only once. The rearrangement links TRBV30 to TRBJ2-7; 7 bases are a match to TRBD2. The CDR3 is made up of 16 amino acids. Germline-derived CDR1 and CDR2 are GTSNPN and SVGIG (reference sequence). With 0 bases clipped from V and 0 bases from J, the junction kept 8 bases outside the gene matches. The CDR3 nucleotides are TGTGCCTGGAGTGTAGGAGGCGGGAGTTTCTCCTACGAGCAGTACTTC. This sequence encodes CAWSVGGGSFSYEQYF.

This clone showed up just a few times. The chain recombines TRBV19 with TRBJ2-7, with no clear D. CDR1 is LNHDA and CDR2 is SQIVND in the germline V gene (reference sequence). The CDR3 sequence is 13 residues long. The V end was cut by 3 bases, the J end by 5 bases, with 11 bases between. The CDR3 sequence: CASSIPPDNEQYF. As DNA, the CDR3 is TGTGCCAGTAGTATCCCCCCTGATAACGAGCAGTACTTC.

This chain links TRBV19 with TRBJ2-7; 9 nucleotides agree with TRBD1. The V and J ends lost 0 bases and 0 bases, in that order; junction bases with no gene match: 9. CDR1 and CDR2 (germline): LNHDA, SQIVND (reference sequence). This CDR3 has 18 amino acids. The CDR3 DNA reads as TGTGCCAGTAGTATAGATAAAAGGACAGGGGAAAGCTCCTACGAGCAGTACTTC. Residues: CASSIDKRTGESSYEQYF.

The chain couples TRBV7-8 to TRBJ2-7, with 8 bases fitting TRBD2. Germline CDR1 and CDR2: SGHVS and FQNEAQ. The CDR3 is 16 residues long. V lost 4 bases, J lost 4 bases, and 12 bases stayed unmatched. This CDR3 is CASSSRSGSSRYEQYF. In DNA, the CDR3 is TGTGCCAGCAGCTCGAGAAGCGGGAGCTCTCGGTACGAGCAGTACTTC.

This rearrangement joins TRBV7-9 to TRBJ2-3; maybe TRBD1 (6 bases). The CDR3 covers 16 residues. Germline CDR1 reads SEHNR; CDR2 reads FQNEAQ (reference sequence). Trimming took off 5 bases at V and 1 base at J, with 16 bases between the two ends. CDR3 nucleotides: TGTGCCAGCAGCCTCGACTTGGCAGGGGGCACAGATACGCAGTATTTT. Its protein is CASSLDLAGGTDTQYF.

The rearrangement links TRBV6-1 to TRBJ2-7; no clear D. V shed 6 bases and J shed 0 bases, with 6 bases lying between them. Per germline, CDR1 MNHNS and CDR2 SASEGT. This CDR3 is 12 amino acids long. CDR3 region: CASRAISYEQYF. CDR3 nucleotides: TGTGCCAGCAGGGCCATCTCCTACGAGCAGTACTTC.

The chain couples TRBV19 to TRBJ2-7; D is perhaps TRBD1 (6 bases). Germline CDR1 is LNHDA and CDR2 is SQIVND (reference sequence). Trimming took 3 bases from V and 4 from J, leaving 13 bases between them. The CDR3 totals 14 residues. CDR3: CASSITTGEYEQYF. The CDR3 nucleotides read TGTGCCAGTAGTATCACGACAGGCGAATACGAGCAGTACTTC.

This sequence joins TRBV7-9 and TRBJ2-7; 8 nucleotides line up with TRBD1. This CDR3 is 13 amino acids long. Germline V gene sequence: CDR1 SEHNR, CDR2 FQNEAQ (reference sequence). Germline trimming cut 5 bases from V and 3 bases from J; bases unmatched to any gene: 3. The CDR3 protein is CASSRTGSYEQYF. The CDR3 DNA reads TGTGCCAGCAGCCGGACAGGGAGCTACGAGCAGTACTTC.

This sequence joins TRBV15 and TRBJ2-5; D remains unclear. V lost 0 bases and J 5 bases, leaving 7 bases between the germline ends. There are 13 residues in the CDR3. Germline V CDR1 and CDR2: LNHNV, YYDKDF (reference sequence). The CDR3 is CATSREGRETQYF. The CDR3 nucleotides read TGTGCCACCAGCAGAGAGGGTAGGGAGACCCAGTACTTC. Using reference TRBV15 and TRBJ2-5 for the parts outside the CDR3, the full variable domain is DAMVIQNPRYQVTQFGKPVTLSCSQTLNHNVMYWYQQKSSQAPKLLFHYYDKDFNNEADTPDNFQSRRPNTSFCFLDIRSPGLGDTAMYLCATSREGRETQYFGPGTRLLVL.

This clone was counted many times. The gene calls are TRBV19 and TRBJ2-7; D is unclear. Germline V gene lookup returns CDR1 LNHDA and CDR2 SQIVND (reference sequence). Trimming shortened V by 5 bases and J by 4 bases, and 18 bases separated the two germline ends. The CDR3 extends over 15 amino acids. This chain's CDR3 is CASSPSGLVTYEQYF. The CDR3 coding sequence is TGTGCCAGTAGTCCGTCGGGCTTAGTAACTTACGAGCAGTACTTC.

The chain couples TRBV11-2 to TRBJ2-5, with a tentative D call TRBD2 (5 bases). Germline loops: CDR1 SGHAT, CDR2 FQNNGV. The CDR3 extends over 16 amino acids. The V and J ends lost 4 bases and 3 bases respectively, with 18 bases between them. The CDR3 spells CASSSSVGSREETQYF. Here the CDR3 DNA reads TGTGCCAGCAGCTCCTCAGTAGGTTCGAGGGAAGAGACCCAGTACTTC. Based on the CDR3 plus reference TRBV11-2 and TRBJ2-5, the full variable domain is EAGVAQSPRYKIIEKRQSVAFWCNPISGHATLYWYQQILGQGPKLLIQFQNNGVVDDSQLPKDRFSAERLKGVDSTLKIQPAKLEDSAVYLCASSSSVGSREETQYFGPGTRLLVL.

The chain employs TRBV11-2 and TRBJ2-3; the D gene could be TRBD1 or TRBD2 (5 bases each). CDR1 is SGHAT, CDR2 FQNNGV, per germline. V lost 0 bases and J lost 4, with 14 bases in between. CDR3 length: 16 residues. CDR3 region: CASSLDLMRGADTQYF. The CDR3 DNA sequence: TGTGCCAGCAGCTTAGATCTAATGAGAGGGGCAGATACGCAGTATTTT.

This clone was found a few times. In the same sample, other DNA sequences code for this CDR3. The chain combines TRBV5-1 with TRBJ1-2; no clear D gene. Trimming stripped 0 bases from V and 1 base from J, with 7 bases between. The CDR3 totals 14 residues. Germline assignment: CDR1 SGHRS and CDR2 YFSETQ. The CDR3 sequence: CASSLESVNYGYTF. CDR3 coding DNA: TGCGCCAGCAGCTTGGAGTCCGTTAACTATGGCTACACCTTC.

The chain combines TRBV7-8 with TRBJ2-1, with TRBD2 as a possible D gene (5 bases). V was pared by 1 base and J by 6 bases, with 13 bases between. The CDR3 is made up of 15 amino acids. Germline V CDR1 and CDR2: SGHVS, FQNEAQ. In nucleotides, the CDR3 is TGTGCCAGCAGCTTAGGTTCGGGGAAAGGCAATGAGCAGTTCTTC. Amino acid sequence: CASSLGSGKGNEQFF.

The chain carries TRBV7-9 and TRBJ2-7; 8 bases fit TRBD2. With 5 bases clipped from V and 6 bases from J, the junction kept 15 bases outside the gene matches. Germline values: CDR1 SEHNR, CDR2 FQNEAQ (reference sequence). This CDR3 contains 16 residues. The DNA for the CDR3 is TGTGCCAGCAGCCGAGCGGGAAGCGGGAGATCAAGCGAGCAGTACTTC. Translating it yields CASSRAGSGRSSEQYF. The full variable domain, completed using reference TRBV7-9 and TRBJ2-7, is DTGVSQNPRHKITKRGQNVTFRCDPISEHNRLYWYRQTLGQGPEFLTYFQNEAQLEKSRLLSDRFSAERPKGSFSTLEIQRTEQGDSAMYLCASSRAGSGRSSEQYFGPGTRLTVT.

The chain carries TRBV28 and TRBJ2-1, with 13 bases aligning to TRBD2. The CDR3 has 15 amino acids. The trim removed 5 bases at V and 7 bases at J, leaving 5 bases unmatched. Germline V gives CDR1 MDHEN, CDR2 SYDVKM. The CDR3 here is CASSKLAGGWNEQFF. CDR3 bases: TGTGCCAGCAGTAAACTAGCGGGAGGGTGGAATGAGCAGTTCTTC.

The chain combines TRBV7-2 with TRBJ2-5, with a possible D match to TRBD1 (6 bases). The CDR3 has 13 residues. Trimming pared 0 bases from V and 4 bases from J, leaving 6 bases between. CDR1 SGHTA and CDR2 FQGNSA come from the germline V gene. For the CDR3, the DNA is TGTGCCAGCAGCTTAGCAGGGGGAGAGACCCAGTACTTC. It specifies CASSLAGGETQYF. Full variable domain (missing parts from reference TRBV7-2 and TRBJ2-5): GAGVSQSPSNKVTEKGKDVELRCDPISGHTALYWYRQSLGQGLEFLIYFQGNSAPDKSGLPSDRFSAERTGGSVSTLTIQRTQQEDSAVYLCASSLAGGETQYFGPGTRLLVL.

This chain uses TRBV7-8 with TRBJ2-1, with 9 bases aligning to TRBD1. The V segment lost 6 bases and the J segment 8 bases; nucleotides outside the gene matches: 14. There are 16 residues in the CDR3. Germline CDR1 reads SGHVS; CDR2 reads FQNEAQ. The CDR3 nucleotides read TGTGCCAGCAGTTCCCCACAGGGGGCTGTAATCGATGAGCAGTTCTTC. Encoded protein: CASSSPQGAVIDEQFF.

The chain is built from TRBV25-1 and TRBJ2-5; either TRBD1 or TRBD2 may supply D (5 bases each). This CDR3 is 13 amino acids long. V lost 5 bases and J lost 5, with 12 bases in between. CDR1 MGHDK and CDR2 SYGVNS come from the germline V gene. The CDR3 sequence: CASSSLEGETQYF. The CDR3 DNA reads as TGTGCCAGCAGTTCCCTCGAGGGGGAGACCCAGTACTTC.

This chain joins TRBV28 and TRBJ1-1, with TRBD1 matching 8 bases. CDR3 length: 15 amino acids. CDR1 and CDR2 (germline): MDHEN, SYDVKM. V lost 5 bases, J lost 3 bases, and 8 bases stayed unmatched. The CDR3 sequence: CASSVNRGLHTEAFF. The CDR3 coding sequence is TGTGCCAGCAGTGTCAACAGGGGGTTGCACACTGAAGCTTTCTTT. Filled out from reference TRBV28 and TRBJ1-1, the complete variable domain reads DVKVTQSSRYLVKRTGEKVFLECVQDMDHENMFWYRQDPGLGLRLIYFSYDVKMKEKGDIPEGYSVSREKKERFSLILESASTNQTSMYLCASSVNRGLHTEAFFGQGTRLTVV.

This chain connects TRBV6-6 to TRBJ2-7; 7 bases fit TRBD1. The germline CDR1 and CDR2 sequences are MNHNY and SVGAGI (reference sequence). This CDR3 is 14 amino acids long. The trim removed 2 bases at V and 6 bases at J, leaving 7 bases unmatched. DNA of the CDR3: TGTGCCAGCAGTTACCAACGAAACAGGGGCGAGCAGTACTTC. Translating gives CASSYQRNRGEQYF.

CDR3 sequence (DNA): TGTGCCAGCAGCGCAGCAGGGAGCTCCTACGAGCAGTACTTC. Amino acid sequence: CASSAAGSSYEQYF. This chain connects TRBV7-2 to TRBJ2-7; D possibly uses TRBD1 or TRBD2 (5 bases each). V was pared by 5 bases and J by 0 bases, with 11 bases between. This CDR3 contains 14 residues. Per the germline V gene, CDR1 is SGHTA and CDR2 is FQGNSA.

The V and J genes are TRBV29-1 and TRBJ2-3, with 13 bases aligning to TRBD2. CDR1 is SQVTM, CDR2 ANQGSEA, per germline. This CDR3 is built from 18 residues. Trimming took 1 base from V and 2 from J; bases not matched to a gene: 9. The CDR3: CSVEGITSGRATTDTQYF. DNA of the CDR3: TGCAGCGTTGAAGGTATCACTAGCGGGAGGGCTACCACAGATACGCAGTATTTT.